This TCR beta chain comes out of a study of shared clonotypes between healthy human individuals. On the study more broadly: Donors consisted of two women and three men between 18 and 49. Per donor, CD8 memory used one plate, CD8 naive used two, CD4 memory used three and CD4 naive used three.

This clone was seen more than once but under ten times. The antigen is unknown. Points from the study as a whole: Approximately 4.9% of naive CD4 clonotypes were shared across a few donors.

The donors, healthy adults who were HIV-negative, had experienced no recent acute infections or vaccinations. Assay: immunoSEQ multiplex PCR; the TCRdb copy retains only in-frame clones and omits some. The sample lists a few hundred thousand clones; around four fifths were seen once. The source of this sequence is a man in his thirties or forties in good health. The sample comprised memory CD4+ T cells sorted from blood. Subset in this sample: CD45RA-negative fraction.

CDR3 amino acids: CASSRITSYNEQFF. DNA of the CDR3: TGTGCCAGCAGCCGAATTACCTCCTACAATGAGCAGTTCTTC. V and J are TRBV11-2 and TRBJ2-1, with D unclear. The CDR3 totals 14 residues. The germline gives CDR1 SGHAT, CDR2 FQNNGV. Trimming pared 5 bases from V and 0 bases from J, leaving 8 bases between. The variable domain in full, with the rest retrieved from reference TRBV11-2 and TRBJ2-1, is EAGVAQSPRYKIIEKRQSVAFWCNPISGHATLYWYQQILGQGPKLLIQFQNNGVVDDSQLPKDRFSAERLKGVDSTLKIQPAKLEDSAVYLCASSRITSYNEQFFGPGTRLTVL.